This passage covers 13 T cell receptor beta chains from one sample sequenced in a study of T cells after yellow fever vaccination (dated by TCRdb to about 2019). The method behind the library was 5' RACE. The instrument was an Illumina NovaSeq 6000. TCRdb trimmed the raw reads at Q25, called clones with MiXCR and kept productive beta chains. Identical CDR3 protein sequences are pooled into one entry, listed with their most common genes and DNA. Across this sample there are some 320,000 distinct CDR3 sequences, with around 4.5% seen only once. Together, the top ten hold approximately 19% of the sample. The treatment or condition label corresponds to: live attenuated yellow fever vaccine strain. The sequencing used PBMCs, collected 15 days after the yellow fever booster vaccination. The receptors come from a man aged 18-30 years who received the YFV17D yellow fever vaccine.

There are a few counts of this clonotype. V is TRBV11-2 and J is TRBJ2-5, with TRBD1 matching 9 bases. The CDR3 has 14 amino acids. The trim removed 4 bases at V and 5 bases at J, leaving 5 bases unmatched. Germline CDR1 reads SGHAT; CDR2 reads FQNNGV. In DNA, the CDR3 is TGTGCCAGCAGCTCCACGACAGGGGGGGAGACCCAGTACTTC. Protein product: CASSSTTGGETQYF. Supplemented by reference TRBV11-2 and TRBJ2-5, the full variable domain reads EAGVAQSPRYKIIEKRQSVAFWCNPISGHATLYWYQQILGQGPKLLIQFQNNGVVDDSQLPKDRFSAERLKGVDSTLKIQPAKLEDSAVYLCASSSTTGGETQYFGPGTRLLVL.

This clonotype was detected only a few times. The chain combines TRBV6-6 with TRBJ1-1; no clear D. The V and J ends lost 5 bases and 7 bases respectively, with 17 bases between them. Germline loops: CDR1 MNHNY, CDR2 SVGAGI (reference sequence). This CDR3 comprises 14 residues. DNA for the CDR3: TGTGCCAGCAGTCCGAATGGAGGGATACATGAAGCTTTCTTT. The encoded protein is CASSPNGGIHEAFF.

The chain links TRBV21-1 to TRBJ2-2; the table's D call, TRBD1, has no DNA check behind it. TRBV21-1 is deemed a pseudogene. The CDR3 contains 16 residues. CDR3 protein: CASSTRGGRATGELFF. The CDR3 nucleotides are TGTGCCAGCAGCACCAGGGGGGGCAGGGCGACCGGGGAGCTGTTTTTT.

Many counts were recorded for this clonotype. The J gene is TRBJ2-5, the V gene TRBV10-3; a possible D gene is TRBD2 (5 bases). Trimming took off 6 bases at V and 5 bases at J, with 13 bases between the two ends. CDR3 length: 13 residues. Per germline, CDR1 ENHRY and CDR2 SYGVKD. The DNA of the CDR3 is TGTGCCATCAGGGCGGGTGCACAGGAGACCCAGTACTTC. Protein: CAIRAGAQETQYF.

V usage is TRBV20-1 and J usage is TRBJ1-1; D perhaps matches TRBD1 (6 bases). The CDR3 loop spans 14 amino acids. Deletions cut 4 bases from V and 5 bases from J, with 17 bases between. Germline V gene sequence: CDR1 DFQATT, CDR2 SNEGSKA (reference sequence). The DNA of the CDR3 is TGCAGTGCTATAATGGGGCAGGGGATAACTGAAGCTTTCTTT. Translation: CSAIMGQGITEAFF.

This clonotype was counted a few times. In nucleotides, the CDR3 is TGTGCCAGCAGCTTGCCTACTAGCTGGGAGACCCAGTACTTC. This translates into CASSLPTSWETQYF. V gene TRBV5-5 combines with J gene TRBJ2-5, with TRBD2 as a possible D gene (6 bases). The CDR3 runs 14 residues. The germline CDR1 and CDR2 sequences are SGHKS and YYEKEE (reference sequence). V lost 1 base and J 5 bases, leaving 12 bases between the germline ends.

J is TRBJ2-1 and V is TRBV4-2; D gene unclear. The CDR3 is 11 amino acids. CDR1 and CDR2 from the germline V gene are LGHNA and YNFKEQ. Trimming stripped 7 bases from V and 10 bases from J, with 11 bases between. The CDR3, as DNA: TGTGCCAGCACCCAGCAAGGAGAGCAGTTCTTC. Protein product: CASTQQGEQFF.

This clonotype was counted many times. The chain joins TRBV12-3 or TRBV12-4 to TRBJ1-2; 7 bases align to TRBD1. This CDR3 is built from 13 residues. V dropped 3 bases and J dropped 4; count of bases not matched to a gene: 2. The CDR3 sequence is CASSLGQIYGYTF. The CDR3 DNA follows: TGTGCCAGCAGTTTGGGACAGATCTATGGCTACACCTTC.

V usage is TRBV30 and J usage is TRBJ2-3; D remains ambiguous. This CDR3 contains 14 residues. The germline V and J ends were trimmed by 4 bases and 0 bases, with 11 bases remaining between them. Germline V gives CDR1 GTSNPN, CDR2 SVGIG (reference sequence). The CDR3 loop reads CAWMRLYSTDTQYF. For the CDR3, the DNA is TGTGCCTGGATGCGTCTATACAGCACAGATACGCAGTATTTT.

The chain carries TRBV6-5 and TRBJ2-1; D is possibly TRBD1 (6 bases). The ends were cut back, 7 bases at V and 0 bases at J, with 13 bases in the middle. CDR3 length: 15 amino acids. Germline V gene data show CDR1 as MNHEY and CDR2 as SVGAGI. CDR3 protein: CASMTQGYSYNEQFF. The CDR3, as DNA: TGTGCCAGCATGACACAGGGATACTCCTACAATGAGCAGTTCTTC.

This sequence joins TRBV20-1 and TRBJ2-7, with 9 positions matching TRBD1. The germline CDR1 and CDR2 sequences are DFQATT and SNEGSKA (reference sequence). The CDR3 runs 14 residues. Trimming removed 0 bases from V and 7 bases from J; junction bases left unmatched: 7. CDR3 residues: CSARDPRTGEEQYV. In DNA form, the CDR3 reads TGCAGTGCTAGAGACCCCAGGACAGGGGAGGAGCAGTACGTC.

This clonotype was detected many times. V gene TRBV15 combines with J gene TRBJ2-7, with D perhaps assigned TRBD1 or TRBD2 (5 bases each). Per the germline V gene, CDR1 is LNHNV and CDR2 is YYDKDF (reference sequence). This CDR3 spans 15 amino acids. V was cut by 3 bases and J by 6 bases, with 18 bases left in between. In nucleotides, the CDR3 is TGTGCCACCAGCAGCCGGGACCGAGGATTTAGCGAGCAGTACTTC. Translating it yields CATSSRDRGFSEQYF.

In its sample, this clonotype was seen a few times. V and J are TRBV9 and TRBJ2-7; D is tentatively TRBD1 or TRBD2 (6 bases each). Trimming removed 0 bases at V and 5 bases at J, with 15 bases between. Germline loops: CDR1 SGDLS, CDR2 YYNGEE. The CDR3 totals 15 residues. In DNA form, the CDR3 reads TGTGCCAGCAGCGTAGCCCCGGGGGCGGTGAACGAGCAGTACTTC. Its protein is CASSVAPGAVNEQYF.